This is a list of T cell receptor beta chains from one sample in a study of blood T cell repertoires in COVID-19. Profiled with immunoSEQ multiplex PCR; TCRdb holds only in-frame clones, not every one. In the table there are over 200,000 clones, 80% to 90% of which are singletons. Sequences were obtained from peripheral blood. The source is a man aged 80 or over with acute or convalescent COVID-19. Each CDR3 is given with its conserved first and last residue. The D gene is left open where the match is weak. For some rows the clone size is stated as once, few or many, or as a class when expanded; others skip it.

v_gene	d_gene	j_gene	abundance	CDR3nt	CDR3aa
TRBV19	TRBD1	TRBJ1-3	once	TGTGCCAGTAGTGTGGGGACAGACTCTGGAAACACCATATATTTT	CASSVGTDSGNTIYF
TRBV5-1	TRBD1	TRBJ1-1	NA	TGCGCCAGCAGCTCCAGGACAGGGACGAACACTGAAGCTTTCTTT	CASSSRTGTNTEAFF
TRBV5-6	TRBD1	TRBJ2-2	NA	TGTGCCAGCAGCACACGACGGACAGGAGACACCGGGGAGCTGTTTTTT	CASSTRRTGDTGELFF
TRBV24-1	NA	TRBJ1-1	NA	TGTGCCACCAGTGATTTGCCGGCAGGCCGGTCAGGTTTGTGGGAGACTGAAGCTTTCTTT	CATSDLPAGRSGLWETEAFF
TRBV24-1	TRBD1	TRBJ1-2	NA	TGTGCCACCTCCGGGACAGGGGGGGGGTCTGGCTACACCTTC	CATSGTGGGSGYTF
TRBV6-1	TRBD1	TRBJ1-2	once	TGTGCCAGCAGTGAAGCGCTGACAGGGGGCTATGGCTACACCTTC	CASSEALTGGYGYTF
TRBV19	NA	TRBJ1-5	NA	TGTGCCAGTAGTATAGGGGTCGGGAGAGATCAGCCCCAGCATTTT	CASSIGVGRDQPQHF
TRBV10-3	TRBD1	TRBJ1-1	NA	TGTGCCATCAGTTCCGTACAGGGGGGGAACACTGAAGCTTTCTTT	CAISSVQGGNTEAFF
TRBV11-2	NA	TRBJ2-1	NA	TGTGCCAGCAGCTTAGTACCCGGGAGTACCTACAATGAGCAGTTCTTC	CASSLVPGSTYNEQFF
TRBV27	TRBD1	TRBJ2-6	NA	TGTGCCAGCTCCTCAGCGGACAGGCAATACTCTGGGGCCAACGTCCTGACTTTC	CASSSADRQYSGANVLTF
TRBV7-2	NA	TRBJ2-5	NA	TGTGCCAGCAGCCCCCTCGCGGCGACCCAGTACTTC	CASSPLAATQYF
TRBV3-1/TRBV3-2	NA	TRBJ1-6	NA	TGTGCCAGCAGCTCAGACAGAGCAACCCTCCACTTT	CASSSDRATLHF
TRBV12-3/TRBV12-4	NA	TRBJ2-5	NA	TGTGCCAGCAGTTTAGGGTTCCGGGAGACCCAGTACTTC	CASSLGFRETQYF
TRBV7-2	NA	TRBJ2-1	NA	TGTGCCAGCACCTCAACGGGGTGGGGTAATGAGCAGTTCTTC	CASTSTGWGNEQFF
TRBV29-1	NA	TRBJ1-4	NA	TGCAGCGTTGACAGGGGTGAAAAACTGTTTTTT	CSVDRGEKLFF
TRBV10-3	TRBD1	TRBJ2-5	NA	TGTGCCATCAGCGCCGGGACAGGGGAGACCCAGTACTTC	CAISAGTGETQYF
TRBV9	TRBD1	TRBJ2-2	NA	TGTGCCAGCTCAACAGGGGAAAACACCGGGGAGCTGTTTTTT	CASSTGENTGELFF
TRBV7-2	TRBD2	TRBJ2-1	NA	TGTGCCAGCAGCTTAGGTCTAGCGGGAGGACACGAAAACAATGAGCAGTTCTTC	CASSLGLAGGHENNEQFF
TRBV9	TRBD1	TRBJ2-7	NA	TGTGCCAGCAGCGTTGAAGGGGGCGCAGGGTACGAGCAGTACTTC	CASSVEGGAGYEQYF
TRBV6-5	NA	TRBJ1-2	NA	TGTGCCAGCAGCCGAGACAGTAAATATGGCTACACCTTC	CASSRDSKYGYTF
TRBV3-1/TRBV3-2	TRBD1	TRBJ2-5	once	TGTGCCAGCAGCCAAGAACAGGGGGCTCGAGAGACCCAGTACTTC	CASSQEQGARETQYF
TRBV30	TRBD1	TRBJ1-1	NA	TGTGCCTGGACTCGGACAGGGAACACTGAAGCTTTCTTT	CAWTRTGNTEAFF
TRBV7-3	TRBD1	TRBJ2-2	NA	TGTGCCAGCAGCTCGGGACAGTACACCGGGGAGCTGTTTTTT	CASSSGQYTGELFF
TRBV6-1	TRBD2	TRBJ2-7	NA	TGTGCCAGCAGTGATAAAGGACTAGCGGCATCCTACGAGCAGTACTTC	CASSDKGLAASYEQYF
TRBV3-1/TRBV3-2	TRBD2	TRBJ2-1	NA	TGTGCCAGCAGCCAAGCGGGAGGAAATTTATACAATGAGCAGTTCTTC	CASSQAGGNLYNEQFF